This entry lists 11 T cell receptor beta chains sequenced from one sample in a study of T cells after posttransplantation cyclophosphamide. Cyclophosphamide on days +3 and +4 followed busulfan-fludarabine conditioning and a marrow graft. Assay: immunoSEQ multiplex PCR; the TCRdb copy retains only in-frame clones and omits some. Of just over 4,000 clones listed, 65% to 85% were seen once; the top ten hold roughly 6.5%. This sample comprised CD4+ T cells sorted from blood, obtained 242 days after a stem cell transplant with posttransplant cyclophosphamide. The receptor set was obtained from a male patient aged 25-45 years who received an allogeneic stem cell transplant from a related donor, was CMV-positive, and had no GVHD. Some T cells may be supplied by the graft donor.

The gene calls are TRBV10-1 and TRBJ2-3; TRBD2 matches 12 bases. CDR3 size: 19 residues. J was trimmed by 4 bases and V by 6 bases; bases with no gene match: 17. Germline CDR1 and CDR2: WNHNN and SYGVQD (reference sequence). DNA for the CDR3: TGCGCCAGCAGGGCCACCCGGGGGGCTAGCGGGAGGGCCTCAGATACGCAGTATTTT. It specifies CASRATRGASGRASDTQYF.

The chain links TRBV29-1 to TRBJ2-3; D gene uncertain. CDR1 SQVTM and CDR2 ANQGSEA come from the germline V gene. This CDR3 is 11 amino acids long. The V gene lost 5 bases and the J gene lost 2 bases, with 5 bases spanning the gap. This CDR3 is CSVLNTDTQYF. In nucleotides, the CDR3 is TGCAGCGTTCTTAACACAGATACGCAGTATTTT.

In DNA, the CDR3 is TGTGCCAGCAGCATGCAGGGGGCGCTGGGTGAAAAACTGTTTTTT. Translation: CASSMQGALGEKLFF. The J gene is TRBJ1-4, the V gene TRBV7-9, with 8 bases fitting TRBD1. The CDR3 loop spans 15 amino acids. Germline V CDR1 and CDR2: SEHNR, FQNEAQ (reference sequence). After removal of 5 bases from V and 7 bases from J, the junction contained 9 bases not matched to a gene.

This clone occurred a few times. This sequence joins TRBV5-1 and TRBJ2-7; D possibly corresponds to TRBD2 (5 bases). The germline V gene encodes CDR1 SGHRS and CDR2 YFSETQ. This CDR3 is built from 13 residues. With 2 bases removed from V and 0 bases from J, the gap between germline ends came to 6 bases. The CDR3 protein is CASSFRDSYEQYF. For the CDR3, the DNA is TGCGCCAGCAGCTTCCGGGACTCCTACGAGCAGTACTTC.

The chain links TRBV11-2 to TRBJ2-1, with D perhaps matching TRBD2 (5 bases). The CDR3 covers 16 residues. The germline V and J ends were trimmed by 1 base and 5 bases, with 15 bases remaining between them. In germline, CDR1 is SGHAT, CDR2 FQNNGV. The CDR3 DNA is TGTGCCAGCAGCTTAGCTAGCCCCAGTCCCAACAATGAGCAGTTCTTC. Translation: CASSLASPSPNNEQFF.

As regards this clone: Germline and junction disagree at one end, which may indicate a read error. The chain recombines TRBV20-1 with TRBJ1-2; no firm D call. From germline, CDR1 is DFQATT and CDR2 SNEGSKA (reference sequence). The CDR3 runs to 8 residues. DNA of the CDR3: TGCAGTGCTAGAGAACAGCTCTTC. Residues: CSAREQLF.

The chain is built from TRBV15 and TRBJ1-4; D may be TRBD1 (6 bases). The CDR3 covers 19 residues. Trimming shortened V by 5 bases and J by 4 bases, and 26 bases separated the two germline ends. Germline assignment: CDR1 LNHNV and CDR2 YYDKDF (reference sequence). In DNA, the CDR3 is TGTGCCACCAGCGGGGAGGGGGTTGGACATTACCCACATAATGAAAAACTGTTTTTT. It translates to CATSGEGVGHYPHNEKLFF.

This sequence joins TRBV29-1 and TRBJ2-5; a weak D match, TRBD2 (7 bases). Trimming pared 6 bases from V and 7 bases from J, leaving 27 bases between. CDR1 is SQVTM, CDR2 ANQGSEA, per germline. The length of the CDR3 is 16 residues. CDR3 in amino acids: CSVAPELGGGPTTQYF. DNA for the CDR3: TGCAGCGTCGCCCCTGAATTAGGGGGGGGCCCCACGACCCAGTACTTC.

This clone showed up just a few times. The chain combines TRBV4-1 with TRBJ2-1; tentatively, D is TRBD2 (6 bases). V lost 4 bases, J lost 7 bases, and 17 bases lay in between. Germline V gene lookup returns CDR1 MGHRA and CDR2 YSYEKL. CDR3 length: 15 amino acids. In DNA, the CDR3 is TGCGCCAGCAGCCTGCGGGGAGATTTGGGGAATGAGCAGTTCTTC. Translation gives CASSLRGDLGNEQFF.

This clone is a singleton in its sample. The chain is built from TRBV15 and TRBJ2-5; 7 bases agree with TRBD1. With V trimmed by 6 bases and J by 2 bases, 6 bases remained unmatched. The CDR3 is 14 amino acids. Germline CDR1 reads LNHNV; CDR2 reads YYDKDF (reference sequence). The CDR3 spells CATRRGQAQETQYF. CDR3 nucleotides: TGTGCCACCAGACGAGGACAGGCTCAAGAGACCCAGTACTTC.

This clone was detected once. The chain is built from TRBV6-1 and TRBJ1-6; D is unclear. The ends were cut back, 0 bases at V and 8 bases at J, with 5 bases in the middle. The CDR3 consists of 13 residues. CDR1 and CDR2 from the germline V gene are MNHNS and SASEGT. The CDR3 DNA is TGTGCCAGCAGTGAAGCCTTATATTCACCCCTCCACTTT. It yields the protein CASSEALYSPLHF.